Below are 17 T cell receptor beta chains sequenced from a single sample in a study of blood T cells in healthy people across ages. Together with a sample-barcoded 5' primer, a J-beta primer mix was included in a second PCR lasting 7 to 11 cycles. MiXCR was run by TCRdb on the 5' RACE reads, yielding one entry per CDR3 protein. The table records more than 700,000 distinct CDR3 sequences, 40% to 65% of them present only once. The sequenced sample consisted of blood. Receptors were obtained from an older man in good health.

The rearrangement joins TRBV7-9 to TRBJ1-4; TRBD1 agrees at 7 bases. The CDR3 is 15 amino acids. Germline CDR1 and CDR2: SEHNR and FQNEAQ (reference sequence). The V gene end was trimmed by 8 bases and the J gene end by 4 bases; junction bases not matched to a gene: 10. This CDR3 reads CASQSGDRDNEKLFF. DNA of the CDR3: TGTGCCAGCCAGTCAGGCGACAGGGATAATGAAAAACTGTTTTTT.

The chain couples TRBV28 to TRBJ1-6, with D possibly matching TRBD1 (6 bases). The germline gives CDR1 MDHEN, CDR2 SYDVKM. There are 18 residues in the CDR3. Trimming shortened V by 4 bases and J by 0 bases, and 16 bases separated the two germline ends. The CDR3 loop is CASSSPYRASSYNSPLHF. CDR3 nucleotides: TGTGCCAGCAGTTCCCCGTACAGGGCCAGCTCCTATAATTCACCCCTCCACTTT.

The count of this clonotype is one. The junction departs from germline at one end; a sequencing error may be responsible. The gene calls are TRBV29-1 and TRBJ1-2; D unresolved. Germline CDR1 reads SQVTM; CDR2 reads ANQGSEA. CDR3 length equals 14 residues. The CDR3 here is CSGEVYGNDYGYTF. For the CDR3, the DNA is TGCAGCGGTGAAGTGTATGGCAACGACTATGGCTACACCTTC.

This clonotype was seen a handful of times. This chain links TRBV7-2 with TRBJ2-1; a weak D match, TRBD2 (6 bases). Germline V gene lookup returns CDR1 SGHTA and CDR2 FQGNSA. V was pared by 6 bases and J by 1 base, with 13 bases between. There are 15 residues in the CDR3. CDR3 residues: CASSPTGRSYNEQFF. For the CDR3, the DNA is TGTGCCAGCAGTCCCACCGGGAGATCCTACAATGAGCAGTTCTTC.

CDR3 sequence (DNA): TGCAGCGTTGAAGAGGGAGGAAAGCACAGATACGCGTATTTT. This codes for CSVEEGGKHRYAYF. The rearrangement joins TRBV29-1 to TRBJ2-3; weak D call: TRBD2 (6 bases). The CDR3 is made up of 14 amino acids. Germline CDR1 is SQVTM and CDR2 is ANQGSEA. Trimming left V 0 bases short and J 14 bases short, with 21 bases between.

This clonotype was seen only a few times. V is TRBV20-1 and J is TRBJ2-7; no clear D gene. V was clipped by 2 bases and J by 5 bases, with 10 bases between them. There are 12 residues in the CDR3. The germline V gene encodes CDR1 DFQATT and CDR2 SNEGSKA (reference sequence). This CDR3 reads CSARSDGDEQYF. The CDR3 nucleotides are TGCAGTGCTAGATCGGACGGCGACGAGCAGTACTTC.

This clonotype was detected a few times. For the CDR3, the DNA is TGTGCCATCAGTGAACAGAGGGGGGACGAGCAGTACTTC. Translating gives CAISEQRGDEQYF. The rearrangement uses TRBV10-3 and TRBJ2-7; D could derive from TRBD1 or TRBD2 (6 bases each). V lost 3 bases to trimming and J lost 5 bases, with 11 bases between them. The CDR3 loop spans 13 amino acids. Germline CDR1 reads ENHRY; CDR2 reads SYGVKD.

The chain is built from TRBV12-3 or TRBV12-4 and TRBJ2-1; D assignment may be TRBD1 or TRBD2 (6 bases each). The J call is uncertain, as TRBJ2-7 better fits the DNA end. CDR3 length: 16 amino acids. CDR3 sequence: CASSRGQSISYNEQYF. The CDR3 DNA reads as TGTGCCAGCAGCCGGGGGCAATCCATCTCCTACAATGAGCAGTACTTC.

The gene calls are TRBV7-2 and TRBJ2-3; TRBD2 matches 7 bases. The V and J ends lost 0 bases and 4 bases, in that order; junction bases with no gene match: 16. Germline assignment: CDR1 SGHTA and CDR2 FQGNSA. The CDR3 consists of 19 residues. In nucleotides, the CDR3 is TGTGCCAGCAGCTTAGCCCGGGGGGTCGGGCTAGCAGTAGCAGATACGCAGTATTTT. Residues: CASSLARGVGLAVADTQYF.

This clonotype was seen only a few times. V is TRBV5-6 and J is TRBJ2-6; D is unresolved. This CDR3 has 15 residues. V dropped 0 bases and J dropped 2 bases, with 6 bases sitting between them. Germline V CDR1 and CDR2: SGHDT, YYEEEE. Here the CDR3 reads CASSLVVAGANVLTF. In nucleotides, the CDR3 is TGTGCCAGCAGCTTGGTAGTGGCTGGGGCCAACGTCCTGACTTTC.

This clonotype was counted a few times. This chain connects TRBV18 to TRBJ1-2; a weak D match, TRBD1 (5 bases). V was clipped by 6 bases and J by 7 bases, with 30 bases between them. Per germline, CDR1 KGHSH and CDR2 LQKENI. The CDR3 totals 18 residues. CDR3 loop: CASSRTAFGGDGRGGYTF. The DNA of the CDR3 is TGTGCCAGCTCCCGAACGGCATTTGGGGGTGATGGAAGAGGTGGCTACACCTTC.

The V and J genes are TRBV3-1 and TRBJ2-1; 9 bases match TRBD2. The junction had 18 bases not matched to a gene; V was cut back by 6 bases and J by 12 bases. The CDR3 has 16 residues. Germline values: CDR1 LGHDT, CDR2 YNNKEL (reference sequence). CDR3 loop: CASRAGVETSGRVQFF. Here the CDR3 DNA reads TGTGCCAGCAGGGCTGGGGTTGAGACTAGCGGCAGGGTGCAGTTCTTC.

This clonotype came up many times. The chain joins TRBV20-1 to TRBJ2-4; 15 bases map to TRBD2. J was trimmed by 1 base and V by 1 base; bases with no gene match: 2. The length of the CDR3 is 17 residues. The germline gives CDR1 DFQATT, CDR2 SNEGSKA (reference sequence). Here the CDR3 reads CSARGTSGRAAKNIQYF. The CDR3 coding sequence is TGCAGTGCTAGAGGGACTAGCGGGAGGGCCGCCAAAAACATTCAGTACTTC.

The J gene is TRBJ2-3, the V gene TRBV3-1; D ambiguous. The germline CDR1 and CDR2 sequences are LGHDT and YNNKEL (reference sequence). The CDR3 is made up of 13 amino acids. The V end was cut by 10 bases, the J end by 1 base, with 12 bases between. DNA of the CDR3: TGTGCCACCAGGAGTCTAGGCACAGATACGCAGTATTTT. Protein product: CATRSLGTDTQYF.

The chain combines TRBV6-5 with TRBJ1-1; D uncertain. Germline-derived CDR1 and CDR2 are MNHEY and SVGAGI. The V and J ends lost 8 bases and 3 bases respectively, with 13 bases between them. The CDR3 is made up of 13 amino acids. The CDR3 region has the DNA TGTGCCAGCCGACGAGCGGAGGACACTGAAGCTTTCTTT. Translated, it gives CASRRAEDTEAFF.

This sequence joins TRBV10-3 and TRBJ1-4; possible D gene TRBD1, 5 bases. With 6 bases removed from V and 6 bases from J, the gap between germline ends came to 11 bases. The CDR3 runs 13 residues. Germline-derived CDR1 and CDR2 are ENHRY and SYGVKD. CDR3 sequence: CAIRGRLDEKLFF. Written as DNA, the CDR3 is TGTGCCATCAGGGGACGGTTAGATGAAAAACTGTTTTTT.

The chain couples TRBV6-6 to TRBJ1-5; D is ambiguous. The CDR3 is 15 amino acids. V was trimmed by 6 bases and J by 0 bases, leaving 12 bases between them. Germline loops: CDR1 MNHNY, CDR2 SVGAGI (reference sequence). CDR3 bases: TGTGCCAGCAGCCCGGACCGAGATAGCAATCAGCCCCAGCATTTT. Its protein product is CASSPDRDSNQPQHF.